A selection of T cell receptor beta chains follows, all from one sample in a study of control samples from healthy donors and cancer patients. Clones were sequenced by immunoSEQ multiplex PCR, and TCRdb holds only the in-frame ones, with some missing. Of tens of thousands of clones listed, less than 90% are singletons. Source material: blood. These receptors originate from a woman aged 45-60 years in good health. The CDR3 runs from the conserved cysteine through the conserved F or W. The order of the fields is V gene, J gene, D gene, clone size, CDR3 DNA, CDR3 protein. The D gene is left open where the match is weak. Expanded clones are given a class, and other clones once, few, many or no size at all.

>TRBV5-1|TRBJ1-2|.|.
TGCGCCAGCAGCTTGCTCGCGGAGGGCTCGAGCTATGGCTACACCTTC
CASSLLAEGSSYGYTF
>TRBV9|TRBJ2-3|.|few
TGTGCCAGCAGCGGGGCCCTGGTGGGGGATACGCAGTATTTT
CASSGALVGDTQYF
>TRBV19|TRBJ2-7|.|.
TGTGCCAGTAGTAGACAGGGGAGGGACTACGAGCAGTACTTC
CASSRQGRDYEQYF
>TRBV10-3|TRBJ2-2|TRBD2|.
TGTGCCATCAGTGAGGAGCGGGAGAGATATACCGGGGAGCTGTTTTTT
CAISEERERYTGELFF
>TRBV4-1|TRBJ2-1|.|.
TGCGCCAGCAGCCAAGCAGGGGCAGGAGGCTCCTACAATGAGCAGTTCTTC
CASSQAGAGGSYNEQFF
>TRBV2|TRBJ2-3|.|.
TGTGCCACCGGCCTGGGGGGCGCAGATACGCAGTATTTT
CATGLGGADTQYF
>TRBV29-1|TRBJ2-7|TRBD1|.
TGCAGCGTTACCACCGGGACAGCGGCTGGCGAGCAGTACTTC
CSVTTGTAAGEQYF
>TRBV30|TRBJ2-1|.|.
TGTGCCTGGAGTAGGGGGGGCAATGAGCAGTTCTTC
CAWSRGGNEQFF
>TRBV10-3|TRBJ2-7|TRBD2|.
TGTGCCATCAGTGGAACTAGCGGTAAAGGCGAGCAGTACTTC
CAISGTSGKGEQYF
>TRBV2|TRBJ2-2|.|.
TGTGCCAGCACGGGTCTGACCCACCCGAACACCGGGGAGCTGTTTTTT
CASTGLTHPNTGELFF
>TRBV6-5|TRBJ2-2|TRBD2|.
TGTGCCAGCAGTTACACGAGCGGGAGTGGCGGGGAGCTGTTTTTT
CASSYTSGSGGELFF
>TRBV2|TRBJ1-2|.|.
TGTGCCAGCAGTGAAGGGGGCTATGGCGGCTACACCTTC
CASSEGGYGGYTF
>TRBV11-3|TRBJ2-5|TRBD1|.
TGTGCCAGCAGCGCCGGGACAGAAGAGACCCAGTACTTC
CASSAGTEETQYF
>TRBV7-2|TRBJ1-1|.|.
TGTGCCAGCAGGTCCGGATGGTCCATGAACACTGAAGCTTTCTTT
CASRSGWSMNTEAFF
>TRBV7-2|TRBJ2-7|.|.
TGTGCCAGCAGCACGGTTCGAGGCTACGAGCAGTACTTC
CASSTVRGYEQYF
>TRBV19|TRBJ2-7|.|once
TGTGCCAGTAGTATTTCAGTAGGGGAGCAGTACTTC
CASSISVGEQYF
>TRBV12-3/TRBV12-4|TRBJ1-2|.|once
TGTGCCAGCACCGTCGTTGGGGGGAATGGCTACACCTTC
CASTVVGGNGYTF
>TRBV5-8|TRBJ2-5|TRBD1|.
TGTGCCAGCACCACGACAGGGGTGGAGACCCAGTACTTC
CASTTTGVETQYF
>TRBV28|TRBJ1-5|.|.
TGTGCCAGCACCACTGAAGCAGGGACTCGTCAGCCCCAGCATTTT
CASTTEAGTRQPQHF
>TRBV4-1|TRBJ2-2|.|.
TGCGCCAGCAGTTGGGGGGATAACACCGGGGAGCTGTTTTTT
CASSWGDNTGELFF
>TRBV6-5|TRBJ1-1|TRBD1|.
TGTGCCAGCAGGTTGGACAGGGTGAGGACTGAAGCTTTCTTT
CASRLDRVRTEAFF
>TRBV28|TRBJ1-5|.|.
TGTGCCAGCAGTATCCCTGACACAGTGCTACCGCCCCAGCATTTT
CASSIPDTVLPPQHF
>TRBV28|TRBJ2-5|.|.
TGTGCCAGCAGACCGCAGGGCGCAGAGACCCAGTACTTC
CASRPQGAETQYF
>TRBV6-1|TRBJ1-2|.|few
TGTGCCAGCAGTGAAGGAAGGGCAGATCAGCGCTATGGCTACACCTTC
CASSEGRADQRYGYTF
>TRBV3-1/TRBV3-2|TRBJ2-2|.|.
TGTGCCAGCAGCCAAGTTTGGAACACCGGGGAGCTGTTTTTT
CASSQVWNTGELFF
>TRBV28|TRBJ2-6|.|.
TGTGCCAGCAGCCGCGAACAGATCAGCTCTGGGGCCAACGTCCTGACTTTC
CASSREQISSGANVLTF
>TRBV11-1|TRBJ1-1|.|.
TGTGCCAGCAGCTTACCTGGGGGCACTGAAGCTTTCTTT
CASSLPGGTEAFF
>TRBV19|TRBJ1-1|TRBD1|.
TGTGCCAGTAGTCCTCAGGGGGCGCGAATGAACACTGAAGCTTTCTTT
CASSPQGARMNTEAFF
>TRBV7-6|TRBJ1-4|TRBD1|.
TGTGCCAGCAGCATGGGACAGACAACTAATGAAAAACTGTTTTTT
CASSMGQTTNEKLFF
>TRBV11-2|TRBJ2-7|.|.
TGTGCCAGCAGCTTCACTGACTCCTACGAGCAGTACTTC
CASSFTDSYEQYF
>TRBV4-2|TRBJ2-7|TRBD2|.
TGTGCCAGCAGCCTTCAAGCGGACGGGACTACCGGCGCAGAGCAGTACTTC
CASSLQADGTTGAEQYF
>TRBV24-1|TRBJ1-2|.|.
TGTGCCACCAGTGACCCCGGGAGGTCAGGGGAAGGCTACACCTTC
CATSDPGRSGEGYTF
>TRBV6-5|TRBJ2-1|.|few
TGTGCCGCCCGCCAGGGACCCTACAATGAGCAGTTCTTC
CAARQGPYNEQFF
>TRBV9|TRBJ2-2|TRBD2|once
TGTGCCAGCAGCGTAGAACTAGCGGGAGGGCCCGGCACCGGGGAGCTGTTTTTT
CASSVELAGGPGTGELFF
>TRBV5-8|TRBJ2-5|.|once
TGTGCCAGCAGCAGGGACGGGCAAGAGACCCAGTACTTC
CASSRDGQETQYF
>TRBV25-1|TRBJ2-3|TRBD2|.
TGTGCCAGCAGTGAATCGGCGGGAGTAATTGATACGCAGTATTTT
CASSESAGVIDTQYF
>TRBV5-6|TRBJ2-1|.|.
.
CASTFGSSGSYNEQFF
>TRBV3-1/TRBV3-2|TRBJ2-5|.|.
TGTGCCAGCAGCCAAAGGAGGAATCTACAAGAGACCCAGTACTTC
CASSQRRNLQETQYF
>TRBV15|TRBJ2-3|TRBD2|.
TGTGCCTCTAGGACTAGCGGCACAGATACGCAGTATTTT
CASRTSGTDTQYF
>TRBV6-1|TRBJ2-3|TRBD2|.
TGTGCCAGCAGTGTCCGTACGTTCCGCGGGAGGGTCGATACGCAGTATTTT
CASSVRTFRGRVDTQYF
>TRBV29-1|TRBJ2-7|.|.
TGCAGCGTTGCTCTGACAGGAACATACGAGCAGTACTTC
CSVALTGTYEQYF
>TRBV10-3|TRBJ2-7|.|.
TGTGCCATCAGTGAGGGCTCCAGCGGTGGGGAGCAGTACTTC
CAISEGSSGGEQYF
>TRBV19|TRBJ2-5|.|.
TGTGCCAGTAGTATGGAGGGGGGAGGGGTCGAGACCCAGTACTTC
CASSMEGGGVETQYF
>TRBV28|TRBJ1-2|TRBD1|.
TGTGCCAGCAGTTTAGGACAGGGCCCCTATGGCTACACCTTC
CASSLGQGPYGYTF
>TRBV5-5|TRBJ2-7|.|.
TGTGCCAGCAGCTTGGGGCTAGGGGCCTACGAGCAGTACTTC
CASSLGLGAYEQYF
>TRBV30|TRBJ2-5|.|.
TGTGCCTGGAGTCAAGGTGTAGCAGAGACCCAGTACTTC
CAWSQGVAETQYF
>TRBV15|TRBJ1-5|.|.
TGTGCCACCAGCAGAGACAGGGCTAGCAATCAGCCCCAGCATTTT
CATSRDRASNQPQHF
>TRBV24-1|TRBJ1-2|.|.
TGTGCCACCAGTGACCCGACAGGACTCTATGGCTACACCTTC
CATSDPTGLYGYTF
>TRBV7-2|TRBJ2-1|TRBD2|.
TGTGCCAGCAGCGAGTACCGGTCTAGCGGGTACAATGAGCAGTTCTTC
CASSEYRSSGYNEQFF
>TRBV5-6|TRBJ2-2|.|few
TGTGCCAGCAGCTTGACTCGTACCGGGGAGCTGTTTTTT
CASSLTRTGELFF
>TRBV28|TRBJ2-2|.|.
TGTGCCAGCAGACCCGTGGGGGAAGGTGACACCGGGGAGCTGTTTTTT
CASRPVGEGDTGELFF
>TRBV19|TRBJ1-2|.|.
TGTGCCAGTAGTACCGTAAACAGGGATGGCTACACCTTC
CASSTVNRDGYTF
>TRBV11-3|TRBJ1-1|.|.
TGTGCCAGCAGCGCGGTATCGCAGGGTGAAGCTTTCTTT
CASSAVSQGEAFF
>TRBV28|TRBJ1-2|.|.
TGTGCCAGCAAAAGCAGGCCTGGCTACACCTTC
CASKSRPGYTF
>TRBV2|TRBJ2-5|TRBD2|.
TGTGCCAGCAGTGACGGGGAACGGGAGGCCGAAGAGACCCAGTACTTC
CASSDGEREAEETQYF
>TRBV6-1|TRBJ1-2|.|.
TGTGCCAGCAGTGAAAGGGGGGCCTATGGCTACACCTTC
CASSERGAYGYTF
>TRBV5-4|TRBJ2-1|.|.
TGTGCCAGCGGCGGCGGTATCCACAATGAGCAGTTCTTC
CASGGGIHNEQFF
>TRBV7-9|TRBJ1-1|.|.
TGTGCCAGCAGCTTGGGACTTTCGAACACTGAAGCTTTCTTT
CASSLGLSNTEAFF